This TCR beta chain comes out of a study of blood T cell repertoires in COVID-19. Across the whole study: Some COVID-19 samples were acute and others convalescent; all came from the United States, Italy and Spain. PBMCs, B-cell-depleted T cells, or T cells provided the cDNA or gDNA that made up the material.

Germline CDR1 and CDR2: PRHDT and FYEKMQ (reference sequence). The CDR3 covers 19 residues. The V segment lost 6 bases and the J segment 0 bases; nucleotides outside the gene matches: 18. Clones were sequenced by immunoSEQ multiplex PCR, and TCRdb holds only the in-frame ones, with some missing. The sample holds 150,000 to 200,000 clones, about 77% seen once. Residents of about 25 US areas, aged roughly 18 to 89 years, made up the participants. Cohorts were determined from participant-reported clinical history. The rearrangement uses TRBV13 and TRBJ2-5; TRBD2 agrees at 8 bases. Sequenced material: PBMCs or T cells enriched from blood (not recorded which). The source is a woman between 45 and 60 years old with acute COVID-19. The CDR3 loop reads CASSKSGTRNIPYQETQYF. The CDR3 nucleotides are TGTGCCAGCAGTAAGTCCGGGACTAGAAACATTCCCTACCAAGAGACCCAGTACTTC.